This T cell receptor beta chain was obtained from a study of CD8 T cells in ankylosing spondylitis. General observations from the study: Reportedly, disease-linked clones are significantly enriched in ankylosing spondylitis patients' matched synovial fluid. Disease-linked clones had a CD8+ phenotype and relatively low frequency in peripheral blood. Reactive arthritis synovial fluid and blood were previously reported to contain some motif variants. For ankylosing spondylitis blood, a TCR beta motif of 7 or 8 highly homologous variants appeared characteristic.

TCRdb re-derived calls from the 5' RACE reads in MiXCR, one entry per CDR3 protein. The sample lists 700,000 to 1,000,000 distinct CDR3 sequences, about 11% occurring once. The V segment lost 5 bases and the J segment 4 bases; nucleotides outside the gene matches: 9. CDR3 length: 15 amino acids. Looked up from germline, CDR1 is SGHTA and CDR2 is FQGNSA. This clonotype was counted a few times. Its antigen is currently unknown. The sequence was obtained from a male donor with ankylosing spondylitis. The sample comprised blood, either unsorted or a sorted T cell fraction (not recorded which). The chain combines TRBV7-2 with TRBJ2-3, with 7 nucleotides matching TRBD1. CDR3 residues: CASSQTGERADTQYF. The CDR3 nucleotides read TGTGCCAGCAGCCAAACAGGGGAGAGGGCAGATACGCAGTATTTT. Drawing the rest from reference TRBV7-2 and TRBJ2-3, the complete variable domain is GAGVSQSPSNKVTEKGKDVELRCDPISGHTALYWYRQSLGQGLEFLIYFQGNSAPDKSGLPSDRFSAERTGGSVSTLTIQRTQQEDSAVYLCASSQTGERADTQYFGPGTRLTVL.